This T cell receptor (beta chain) was profiled in a study of response to subunit inactivated influenza vaccine (dated by TCRdb to between 2017 and 2018). Study-wide context: The study used deep quantitative T cell receptor repertoire profiling to track responses to a trivalent subunit inactivated influenza vaccine.

From the cysteine up to the phenylalanine, the CDR3 has a length of 15 residues. CDR3 DNA only is kept here, 45 bases in frame from base 1. The germline V gene provides CDR1 MNHEY and CDR2 SVGAGI. V loses 2 bases of germline sequence and J loses 0 bases, and the interval between the two ends is 8 bases. Libraries came from RT-PCR. TCRdb shows the sequencer as Illumina HiSeq 2500. TCRdb itself trimmed the public reads at Q25 with fastp, ran MiXCR and retained productive beta chains. For every CDR3 protein sequence, its rows merge into one entry that carries the most common genes and DNA. The sample profile shows 500,000 to 600,000 distinct CDR3 sequences; 10% to 15% of them were found once. Around 9.6% of the sample is held by the ten biggest clonotypes. This clonotype was observed a handful of times. It has no known antigen specificity. The sample holds no much larger clone one base away, and base qualities are not on file.

The research as a whole found: According to the authors, only a limited number of new T cells may be recruited by each seasonal influenza vaccination.

The rearrangement combines TRBV6-5 with TRBJ1-3; D gene: possibly TRBD1, on 6 matching bases. The clonotype was recovered from a man aged 50 to 60 who received an inactivated influenza vaccine. Donor details come from another sample of the same person, matched by shared clones. This specimen consisted of PBMCs from blood, obtained on the day of vaccination. CDR3 reads: CASSYNRASGNTIYF. The nucleotide sequence reads TGTGCCAGCAGTTACAACAGGGCCTCTGGAAACACCATATATTTT.